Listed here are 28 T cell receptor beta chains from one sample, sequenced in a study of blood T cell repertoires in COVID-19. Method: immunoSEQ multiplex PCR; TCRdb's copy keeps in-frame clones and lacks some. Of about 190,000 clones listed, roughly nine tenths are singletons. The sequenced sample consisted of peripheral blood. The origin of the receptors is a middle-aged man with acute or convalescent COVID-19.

CDR3 DNA sequence: TGTGCCAGCAGGGCCAGGGACAGTTCGAACACTGAAGCTTTCTTT. This sequence encodes CASRARDSSNTEAFF. The chain joins TRBV5-5 to TRBJ1-1; 7 positions agree with TRBD1. From germline, CDR1 is SGHKS and CDR2 YYEKEE (reference sequence). J was trimmed by 1 base and V by 5 bases; bases with no gene match: 8. The CDR3 spans 15 residues.

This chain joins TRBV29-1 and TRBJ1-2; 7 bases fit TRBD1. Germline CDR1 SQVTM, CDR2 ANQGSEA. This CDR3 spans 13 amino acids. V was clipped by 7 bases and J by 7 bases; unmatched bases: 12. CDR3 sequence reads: CSAPTGHAGGYTF. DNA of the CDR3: TGCAGCGCCCCGACAGGGCACGCGGGTGGCTACACCTTC.

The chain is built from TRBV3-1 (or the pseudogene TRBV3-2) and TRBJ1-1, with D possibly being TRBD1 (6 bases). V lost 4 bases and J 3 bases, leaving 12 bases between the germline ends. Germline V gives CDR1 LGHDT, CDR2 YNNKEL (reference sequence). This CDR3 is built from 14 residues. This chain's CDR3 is CASSRKGGDTEAFF. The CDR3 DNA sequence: TGTGCCAGCAGCCGAAAGGGGGGGGACACTGAAGCTTTCTTT.

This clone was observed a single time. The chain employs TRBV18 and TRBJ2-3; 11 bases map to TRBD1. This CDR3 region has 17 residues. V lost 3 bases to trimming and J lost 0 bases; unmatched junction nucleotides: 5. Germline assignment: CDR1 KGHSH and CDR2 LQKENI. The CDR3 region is CASSPYGTGGSTDTQYF. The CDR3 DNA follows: TGTGCCAGCTCACCCTATGGGACAGGGGGTAGCACAGATACGCAGTATTTT.

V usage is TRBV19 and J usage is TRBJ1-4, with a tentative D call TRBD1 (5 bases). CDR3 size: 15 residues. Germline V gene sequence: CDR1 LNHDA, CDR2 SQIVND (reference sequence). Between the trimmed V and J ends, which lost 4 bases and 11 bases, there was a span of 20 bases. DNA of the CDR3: TGTGCCAGTAGTACTCAGGGAGGTCTTACCATGAAACTGTTTTTT. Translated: CASSTQGGLTMKLFF.

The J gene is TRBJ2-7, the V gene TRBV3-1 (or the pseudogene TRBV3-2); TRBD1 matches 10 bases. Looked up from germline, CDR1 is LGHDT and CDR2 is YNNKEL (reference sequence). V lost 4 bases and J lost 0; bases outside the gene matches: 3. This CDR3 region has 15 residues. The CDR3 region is CASSPRTGGSYEQYF. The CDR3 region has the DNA TGTGCCAGCAGCCCTCGGACAGGGGGCTCCTACGAGCAGTACTTC.

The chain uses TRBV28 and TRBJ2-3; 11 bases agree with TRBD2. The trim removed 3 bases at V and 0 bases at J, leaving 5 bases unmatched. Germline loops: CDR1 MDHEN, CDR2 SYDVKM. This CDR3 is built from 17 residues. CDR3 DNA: TGTGCCAGCAGTTTGCGACTAGCGGGGTCTAGCACAGATACGCAGTATTTT. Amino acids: CASSLRLAGSSTDTQYF.

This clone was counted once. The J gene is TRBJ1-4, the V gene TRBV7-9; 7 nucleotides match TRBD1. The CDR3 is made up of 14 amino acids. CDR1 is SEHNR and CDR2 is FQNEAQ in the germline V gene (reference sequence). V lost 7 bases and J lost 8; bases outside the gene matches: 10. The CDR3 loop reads CASTSDRAREKLFF. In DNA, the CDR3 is TGTGCCAGCACCTCCGACAGGGCGCGGGAAAAACTGTTTTTT. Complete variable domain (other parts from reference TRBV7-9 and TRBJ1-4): DTGVSQNPRHKITKRGQNVTFRCDPISEHNRLYWYRQTLGQGPEFLTYFQNEAQLEKSRLLSDRFSAERPKGSFSTLEIQRTEQGDSAMYLCASTSDRAREKLFFGSGTQLSVL.

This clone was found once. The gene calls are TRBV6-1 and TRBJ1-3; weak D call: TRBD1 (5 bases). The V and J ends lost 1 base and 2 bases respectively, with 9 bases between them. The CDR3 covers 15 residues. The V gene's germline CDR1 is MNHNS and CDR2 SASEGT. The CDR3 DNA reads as TGTGCCAGCAGTGAAGGGGGCATAGCTGGAAACACCATATATTTT. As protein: CASSEGGIAGNTIYF.

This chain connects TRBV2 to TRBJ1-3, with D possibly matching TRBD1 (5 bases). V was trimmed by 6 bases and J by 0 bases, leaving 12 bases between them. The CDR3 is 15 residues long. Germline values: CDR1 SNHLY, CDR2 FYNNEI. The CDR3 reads CASSPRDYSGNTIYF. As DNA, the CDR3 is TGTGCCAGCAGCCCCAGGGACTACTCTGGAAACACCATATATTTT.

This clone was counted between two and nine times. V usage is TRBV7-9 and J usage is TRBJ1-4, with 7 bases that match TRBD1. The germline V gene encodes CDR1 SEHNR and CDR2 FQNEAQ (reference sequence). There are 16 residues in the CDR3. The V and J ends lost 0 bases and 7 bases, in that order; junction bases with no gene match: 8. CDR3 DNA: TGTGCCAGCAGCTTAGCCTACAGGGGAGGAGGTGAAAAACTGTTTTTT. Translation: CASSLAYRGGGEKLFF.

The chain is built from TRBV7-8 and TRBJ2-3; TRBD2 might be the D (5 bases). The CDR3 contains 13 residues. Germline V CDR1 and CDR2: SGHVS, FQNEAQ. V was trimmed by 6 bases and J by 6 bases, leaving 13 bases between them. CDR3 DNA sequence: TGTGCCAGCAGGGAACTCGGGAAGGATACGCAGTATTTT. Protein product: CASRELGKDTQYF.

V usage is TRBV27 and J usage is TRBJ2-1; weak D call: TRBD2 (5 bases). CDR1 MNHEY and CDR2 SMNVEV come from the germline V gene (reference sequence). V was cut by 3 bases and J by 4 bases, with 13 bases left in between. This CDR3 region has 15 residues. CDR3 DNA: TGTGCCAGCAGTTTCGGCCACCCGGGGTACAATGAGCAGTTCTTC. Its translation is CASSFGHPGYNEQFF.

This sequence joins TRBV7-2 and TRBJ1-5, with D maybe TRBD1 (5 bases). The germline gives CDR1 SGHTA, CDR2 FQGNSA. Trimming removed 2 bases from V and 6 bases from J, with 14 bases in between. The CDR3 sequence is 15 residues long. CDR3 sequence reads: CASSLSGGSGQPQHF. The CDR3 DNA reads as TGTGCCAGCAGCTTATCCGGGGGATCGGGTCAGCCCCAGCATTTT.

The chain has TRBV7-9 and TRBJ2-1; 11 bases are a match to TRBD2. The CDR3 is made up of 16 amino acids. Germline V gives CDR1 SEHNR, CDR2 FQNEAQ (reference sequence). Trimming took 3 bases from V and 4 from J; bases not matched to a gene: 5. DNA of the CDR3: TGTGCCAGCAGCTTTCGGGGGACTAGCGGATACAATGAGCAGTTCTTC. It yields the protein CASSFRGTSGYNEQFF.

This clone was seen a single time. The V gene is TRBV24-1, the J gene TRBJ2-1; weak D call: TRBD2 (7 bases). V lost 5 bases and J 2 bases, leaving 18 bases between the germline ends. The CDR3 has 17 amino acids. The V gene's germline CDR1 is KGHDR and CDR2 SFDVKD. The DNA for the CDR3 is TGTGCCACCAGTGGGGGGGGCGGCGGGGCCGCCTACAATGAGCAGTTCTTC. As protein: CATSGGGGGAAYNEQFF.

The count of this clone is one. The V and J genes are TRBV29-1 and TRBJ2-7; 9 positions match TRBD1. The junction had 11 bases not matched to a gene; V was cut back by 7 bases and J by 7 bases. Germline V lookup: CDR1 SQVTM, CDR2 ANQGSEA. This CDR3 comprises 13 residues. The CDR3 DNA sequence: TGCAGCGCACGGACAGGGGTAGCGGAAGAGCAGTACTTC. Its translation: CSARTGVAEEQYF.

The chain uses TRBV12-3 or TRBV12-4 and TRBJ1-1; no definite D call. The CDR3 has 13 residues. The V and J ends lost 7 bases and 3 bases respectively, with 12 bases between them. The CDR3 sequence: CASTNYGDTEAFF. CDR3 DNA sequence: TGTGCCAGCACTAACTACGGGGACACTGAAGCTTTCTTT.

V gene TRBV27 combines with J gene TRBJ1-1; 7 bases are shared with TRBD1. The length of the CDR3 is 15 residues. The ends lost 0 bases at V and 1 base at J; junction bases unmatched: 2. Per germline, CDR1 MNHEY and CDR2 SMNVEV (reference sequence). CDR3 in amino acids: CASSLSGTANTEAFF. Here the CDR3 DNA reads TGTGCCAGCAGTTTATCGGGGACAGCGAACACTGAAGCTTTCTTT.

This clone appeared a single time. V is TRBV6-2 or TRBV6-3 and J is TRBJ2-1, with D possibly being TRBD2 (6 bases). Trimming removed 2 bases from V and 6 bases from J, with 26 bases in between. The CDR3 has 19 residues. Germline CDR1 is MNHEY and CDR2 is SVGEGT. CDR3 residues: CASSYPDKNQGGGFNEQFF. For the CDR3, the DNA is TGTGCCAGCAGTTACCCGGACAAAAACCAGGGAGGCGGCTTCAATGAGCAGTTCTTC.

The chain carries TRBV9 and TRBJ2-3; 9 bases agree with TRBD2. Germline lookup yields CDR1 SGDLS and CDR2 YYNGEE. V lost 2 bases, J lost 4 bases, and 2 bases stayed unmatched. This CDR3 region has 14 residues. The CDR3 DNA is TGTGCCAGCAGCGTCCTAGCGGGGCCAGATACGCAGTATTTT. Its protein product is CASSVLAGPDTQYF.

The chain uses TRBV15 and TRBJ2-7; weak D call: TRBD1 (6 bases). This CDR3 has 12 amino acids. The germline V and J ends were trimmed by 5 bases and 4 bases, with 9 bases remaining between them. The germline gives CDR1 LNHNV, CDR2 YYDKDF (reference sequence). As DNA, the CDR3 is TGTGCCACCAGCGAACAGGGTTACGAGCAGTACTTC. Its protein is CATSEQGYEQYF.

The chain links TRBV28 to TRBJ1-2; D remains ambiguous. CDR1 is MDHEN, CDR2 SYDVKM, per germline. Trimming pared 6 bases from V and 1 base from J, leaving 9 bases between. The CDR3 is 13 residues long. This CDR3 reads CASSPGVNYGYTF. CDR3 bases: TGTGCCAGCAGCCCGGGAGTTAACTATGGCTACACCTTC.

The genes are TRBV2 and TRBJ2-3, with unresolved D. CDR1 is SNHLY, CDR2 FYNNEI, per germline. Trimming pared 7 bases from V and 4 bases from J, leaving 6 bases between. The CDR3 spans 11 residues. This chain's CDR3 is CASIYADTQYF. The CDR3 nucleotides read TGTGCCAGCATTTATGCAGATACGCAGTATTTT.

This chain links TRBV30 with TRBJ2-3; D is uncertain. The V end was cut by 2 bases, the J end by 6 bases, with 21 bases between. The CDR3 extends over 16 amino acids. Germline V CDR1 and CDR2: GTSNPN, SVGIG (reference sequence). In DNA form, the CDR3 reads TGTGCCTGGAGTTCTGAGGTCCCAACCTTTTGGGATACGCAGTATTTT. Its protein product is CAWSSEVPTFWDTQYF.

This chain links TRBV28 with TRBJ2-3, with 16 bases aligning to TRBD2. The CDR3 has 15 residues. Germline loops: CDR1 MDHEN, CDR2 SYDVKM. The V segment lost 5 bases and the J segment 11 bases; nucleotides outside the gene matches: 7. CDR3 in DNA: TGTGCCAGCAGTCAGGGACTAGCGGGGGGGTGGAGGCAGTATTTT. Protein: CASSQGLAGGWRQYF.

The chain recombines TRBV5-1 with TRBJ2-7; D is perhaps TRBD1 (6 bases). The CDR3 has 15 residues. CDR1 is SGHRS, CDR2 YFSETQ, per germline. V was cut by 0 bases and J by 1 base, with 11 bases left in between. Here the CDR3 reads CASSLGQGLSYEQYF. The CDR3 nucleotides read TGCGCCAGCAGCTTGGGGCAGGGGCTTTCCTACGAGCAGTACTTC.

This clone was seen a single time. CDR3 sequence: CASSEYPQNYGYTF. In DNA form, the CDR3 reads TGTGCCAGCAGTGAATATCCCCAGAACTATGGCTACACCTTC. V and J are TRBV25-1 and TRBJ1-2; no definite D call. Trimming took off 0 bases at V and 2 bases at J, with 7 bases between the two ends. This CDR3 spans 14 amino acids. Germline V gene sequence: CDR1 MGHDK, CDR2 SYGVNS.